The 20 T cell receptor beta chains below come from one sample, sequenced in a study of T-cell reconstitution after alpha-beta-depleted transplantation in children. Molecular barcoding with unique molecular identifiers was used for the TCRbeta library. A single record per CDR3 protein comes from TCRdb applying MiXCR to the PCR reads. This table has 450,000 to 550,000 distinct CDR3 sequences, about an eighth appearing once. Specimen: PBMCs, mostly from graft donor cells, collected 180 days after TCRalphabeta/CD19-depleted stem cell transplant. The receptors originated from a female patient aged 2-9 years who had a stem cell transplant for aplastic anemia, so the T cells may come from the graft donor.

This clonotype was recorded at least ten times. This rearrangement joins TRBV29-1 to TRBJ2-7, with 10 bases lining up with TRBD1. Germline V gene sequence: CDR1 SQVTM, CDR2 ANQGSEA. V trimming: 4 bases; J trimming: 3 bases; junction bases outside the gene matches: 6. This CDR3 is 14 amino acids long. CDR3 in DNA: TGCAGCGTTGGTTCTGGGACAGGGGTCTACGAGCAGTACTTC. It encodes CSVGSGTGVYEQYF.

The V and J genes are TRBV2 and TRBJ2-5; no reliable D call. The ends were cut back, 6 bases at V and 7 bases at J, with 12 bases in the middle. Germline-derived CDR1 and CDR2 are SNHLY and FYNNEI. The CDR3 totals 12 residues. The DNA for the CDR3 is TGTGCCAGCAGGAGTCCAAAGGCGACCCAGTACTTC. Translation gives CASRSPKATQYF.

This clonotype has a count of ten or more. The genes are TRBV12-3 or TRBV12-4 and TRBJ2-3, with 9 bases matching TRBD2. CDR3 size: 15 residues. Germline trimming cut 5 bases from V and 2 bases from J; bases unmatched to any gene: 5. CDR3 loop: CASSVRGGDTDTQYF. The CDR3 bases are TGTGCCAGCAGTGTCCGCGGGGGGGACACAGATACGCAGTATTTT.

The CDR3 region has the DNA TGCGCCAGCAGCCAACAAACTAGCATAGCCGTGGAGCTGTTTTTT. It translates to CASSQQTSIAVELFF. This chain links TRBV4-3 with TRBJ2-2, with D perhaps TRBD2 (6 bases). CDR3 size: 15 residues. The V end lost 2 bases, the J end lost 10 bases, and 17 bases lay between the germline ends. Germline CDR1 is LGHNA and CDR2 is YSLEER.

The CDR3 DNA is TGTGCCAGCAGCGTCGGGACAGGGGGCCTCTACAATGAGCAGTTCTTC. It encodes CASSVGTGGLYNEQFF. The V gene is TRBV9, the J gene TRBJ2-1; the match to TRBD1 covers 12 bases. In germline, CDR1 is SGDLS, CDR2 YYNGEE. The CDR3 length is 16 residues. V lost 2 bases and J lost 3; bases outside the gene matches: 3.

The chain is built from TRBV28 and TRBJ2-7, with D unclear. Germline V gene data show CDR1 as MDHEN and CDR2 as SYDVKM. This CDR3 region has 14 residues. Trimming removed 2 bases from V and 1 base from J, with 9 bases in between. DNA for the CDR3: TGTGCCAGCAGTTTAGGGTCGTTATCCTACGAGCAGTACGTC. This sequence encodes CASSLGSLSYEQYV.

This clonotype was found a few times. The CDR3 sequence: CSARGGLGTHMYEQYF. Here the CDR3 DNA reads TGCAGTGCTAGAGGGGGTCTCGGGACCCATATGTACGAGCAGTACTTC. This rearrangement joins TRBV20-1 to TRBJ2-7, with D perhaps being TRBD1 or TRBD2 (5 bases each). CDR1 and CDR2 (germline): DFQATT, SNEGSKA (reference sequence). The V end was cut by 1 base, the J end by 4 bases, with 20 bases between. The CDR3 loop spans 16 amino acids.

The V call is TRBV7-3, the J call TRBJ2-5; 8 nucleotides align to TRBD2. In germline, CDR1 is SGHTA, CDR2 FQGTGA. The CDR3 is made up of 17 amino acids. With V trimmed by 0 bases and J by 5 bases, 11 bases remained unmatched. The CDR3 region has the DNA TGTGCCAGCAGCTTAACTTCGATAGCGGGATTTGGGGAGACCCAGTACTTC. Amino acids: CASSLTSIAGFGETQYF.

The table lists this clonotype with a few counts. The rearrangement joins TRBV29-1 to TRBJ1-5; 7 bases are a match to TRBD1. The CDR3 extends over 13 amino acids. CDR1 is SQVTM and CDR2 is ANQGSEA in the germline V gene. Trimming at V came to 6 bases and at J to 4 bases, leaving 6 bases not matched to a gene. The CDR3 spells CSVWTGVNQPQHF. CDR3 DNA sequence: TGCAGCGTGTGGACAGGTGTGAATCAGCCCCAGCATTTT.

In its sample, this clonotype was seen a few times. The chain couples TRBV12-3 or TRBV12-4 to TRBJ2-3; D is ambiguous. The length of the CDR3 is 17 residues. V lost 0 bases and J 5 bases, leaving 18 bases between the germline ends. This CDR3 is CASSLARPLALEDTQYF. CDR3 DNA sequence: TGTGCCAGCAGTTTAGCGCGGCCCCTCGCCCTTGAAGATACGCAGTATTTT.

The chain uses TRBV12-3 or TRBV12-4 and TRBJ1-1; TRBD1 matches 11 bases. The CDR3 covers 13 residues. Unmatched junction bases numbered 1, after V lost 4 bases and J lost 6 bases. The CDR3 loop reads CASSSGQGAEAFF. CDR3 nucleotides: TGTGCCAGCAGTTCGGGACAGGGGGCTGAAGCTTTCTTT.

This clonotype was seen only a few times. The gene calls are TRBV29-1 and TRBJ2-3; no definite D call. From germline, CDR1 is SQVTM and CDR2 ANQGSEA. This CDR3 has 12 amino acids. Trimming shortened V by 5 bases and J by 2 bases, and 8 bases separated the two germline ends. Here the CDR3 DNA reads TGCAGCGTTAAGAGGCCCACAGATACGCAGTATTTT. Its protein product is CSVKRPTDTQYF.

This clonotype was seen only a few times. This rearrangement joins TRBV28 to TRBJ2-7; perhaps TRBD2 as D (6 bases). Looked up from germline, CDR1 is MDHEN and CDR2 is SYDVKM. CDR3 length: 15 residues. V lost 10 bases and J 1 base, leaving 20 bases between the germline ends. The CDR3 DNA reads as TGTGCCACCTCGTGGGGGGTTGGGAGGTCCTACGAGCAGTACGTC. It codes for CATSWGVGRSYEQYV.

This chain connects TRBV20-1 to TRBJ1-2; 8 bases are a match to TRBD1. Trimming cost V 1 base and J 7 bases; bases outside gene matches: 8. This CDR3 comprises 14 residues. Germline V CDR1 and CDR2: DFQATT, SNEGSKA (reference sequence). CDR3 bases: TGCAGTGCTAGAGGACCCGGACAGGGAGGTGGCTACACCTTC. Translated, it gives CSARGPGQGGGYTF.

The chain employs TRBV7-2 and TRBJ1-5; D is unresolved. The CDR3 covers 16 residues. V was shortened by 1 base and J by 0 bases, with 10 bases between the two germline ends. CDR1 and CDR2 (germline): SGHTA, FQGNSA. The CDR3 nucleotides are TGTGCCAGCAGCTTAGGGCCGGGGTATAGCAATCAGCCCCAGCATTTT. Its translation is CASSLGPGYSNQPQHF. Full variable domain (remainder filled in from reference TRBV7-2 and TRBJ1-5): GAGVSQSPSNKVTEKGKDVELRCDPISGHTALYWYRQSLGQGLEFLIYFQGNSAPDKSGLPSDRFSAERTGGSVSTLTIQRTQQEDSAVYLCASSLGPGYSNQPQHFGDGTRLSIL.

The chain employs TRBV6-2 or TRBV6-3 and TRBJ2-1, with 8 bases matching TRBD1. Germline assignment: CDR1 MNHEY and CDR2 SVGEGT. This CDR3 has 17 amino acids. V shed 6 bases and J 9 bases; nucleotides not matched to a gene: 19. Here the CDR3 reads CASRKPTGEVALGEQFF. The CDR3 DNA is TGTGCCAGCAGGAAACCGACAGGGGAGGTGGCCCTCGGTGAGCAGTTCTTC.

This clonotype was seen only a few times. The rearrangement joins TRBV20-1 to TRBJ1-1; tentatively, D is TRBD1 (5 bases). The CDR3 is 15 amino acids. Germline V gene sequence: CDR1 DFQATT, CDR2 SNEGSKA (reference sequence). V lost 2 bases, J lost 4 bases, and 17 bases lay in between. This CDR3 reads CSARTLRGVGTEAFF. DNA of the CDR3: TGCAGTGCTAGAACCCTCCGGGGGGTGGGCACTGAAGCTTTCTTT.

V is TRBV14 and J is TRBJ1-1; D is possibly TRBD1 (6 bases). Germline V gene sequence: CDR1 SGHDN, CDR2 FVKESK. The CDR3 contains 15 residues. Trimming removed 4 bases at V and 0 bases at J, with 12 bases between. The DNA for the CDR3 is TGTGCCAGCAGCCCACAGGGACTCATGAACACTGAAGCTTTCTTT. Amino acid sequence: CASSPQGLMNTEAFF.

This clonotype has at least ten counts. The chain recombines TRBV6-5 with TRBJ2-2, with D possibly matching TRBD1 (5 bases). This CDR3 has 13 amino acids. Trimming took 2 bases from V and 7 from J, leaving 8 bases between them. Germline CDR1 MNHEY, CDR2 SVGAGI. The CDR3 loop is CASSYTDIGELFF. CDR3 nucleotide sequence: TGTGCCAGCAGTTACACGGACATCGGGGAGCTGTTTTTT.

This clonotype was counted many times. The rearrangement links TRBV29-1 to TRBJ1-1, with D possibly being TRBD1 (6 bases). The V end lost 6 bases, the J end lost 7 bases, and 24 bases lay between the germline ends. Germline assignment: CDR1 SQVTM and CDR2 ANQGSEA. The CDR3 runs 15 residues. CDR3 amino acids: CSVRQGHRAGNEAFF. CDR3 nucleotide sequence: TGCAGCGTCCGTCAGGGACATCGGGCGGGTAATGAAGCTTTCTTT.